These 7 T cell receptor beta chains came from one sample sequenced in a study of blood T cell repertoires in COVID-19. Here immunoSEQ multiplex PCR was the method, and the copy in TCRdb shows in-frame clones only, minus some. There are about 260,000 clones in the sample; approximately 88% occur only once, and 0.65% to 0.8% lies in the top ten. The sequenced sample consisted of peripheral blood. All receptors come from a human donor in a cohort sampled during active COVID-19.

The chain has TRBV3-1 (or the pseudogene TRBV3-2) and TRBJ2-3, with TRBD2 matching 9 bases. The CDR3 is 15 amino acids. V lost 4 bases and J lost 6; bases outside the gene matches: 8. The germline V gene has CDR1 LGHDT and CDR2 YNNKEL (reference sequence). CDR3 sequence: CASSPLAGLIDTQYF. CDR3 in DNA: TGTGCCAGCAGCCCACTAGCGGGCCTAATTGATACGCAGTATTTT.

The rearrangement links TRBV19 to TRBJ1-2; D unresolved. Germline loops: CDR1 LNHDA, CDR2 SQIVND (reference sequence). Trimming stripped 0 bases from V and 4 bases from J, with 15 bases between. CDR3 length: 16 residues. CDR3 bases: TGTGCCAGTAGTATAGATTCTTATAGTGCGGTCTATGGCTACACCTTC. Translating it yields CASSIDSYSAVYGYTF. The whole variable domain, remainder taken from reference TRBV19 and TRBJ1-2, is DGGITQSPKYLFRKEGQNVTLSCEQNLNHDAMYWYRQDPGQGLRLIYYSQIVNDFQKGDIAEGYSVSREKKESFPLTVTSAQKNPTAFYLCASSIDSYSAVYGYTFGSGTRLTVV.

This clone was seen ten or more times. The chain recombines TRBV4-1 with TRBJ2-7; the D gene is possibly TRBD1 (6 bases). Trimming left V 3 bases short and J 3 bases short, with 12 bases between. The germline CDR1 and CDR2 sequences are MGHRA and YSYEKL. This CDR3 contains 14 residues. Here the CDR3 reads CASSQVGQFYEQYF. CDR3 nucleotides: TGCGCCAGCAGCCAGGTGGGACAATTCTACGAGCAGTACTTC.

The genes are TRBV2 and TRBJ1-4, with D perhaps TRBD1 (5 bases). V was clipped by 7 bases and J by 6 bases, with 6 bases between them. Germline V gene sequence: CDR1 SNHLY, CDR2 FYNNEI. The CDR3 runs to 11 residues. CDR3 nucleotide sequence: TGTGCCAGCACGGGGGATGAAAAACTGTTTTTT. Translation gives CASTGDEKLFF.

This chain connects TRBV13 to TRBJ1-2; 7 positions agree with TRBD1. Germline V gene lookup returns CDR1 PRHDT and CDR2 FYEKMQ (reference sequence). J lost 4 bases, V lost 10 bases, and 12 bases had no gene match. The CDR3 extends over 14 amino acids. CDR3 sequence reads: CATQPGDSPYGYTF. The CDR3 DNA sequence: TGTGCCACCCAACCGGGGGACAGCCCCTATGGCTACACCTTC.

This rearrangement joins TRBV30 to TRBJ1-2; 7 bases map to TRBD1. V was pared by 1 base and J by 2 bases, with 4 bases of the junction left unmatched. CDR1 and CDR2 (germline): GTSNPN, SVGIG (reference sequence). The CDR3 runs to 14 residues. CDR3 amino acids: CAWSGPRGNYGYTF. CDR3 nucleotides: TGTGCCTGGAGTGGTCCCAGGGGGAACTATGGCTACACCTTC.

This chain joins TRBV19 and TRBJ1-5; D is undetermined. Germline V gene sequence: CDR1 LNHDA, CDR2 SQIVND (reference sequence). The CDR3 has 14 residues. Trimming stripped 6 bases from V and 0 bases from J, with 9 bases between. CDR3 sequence (DNA): TGTGCCAGTAGAGTCAGTAATAGCAATCAGCCCCAGCATTTT. This translates into CASRVSNSNQPQHF. The complete variable domain, with remaining parts taken from reference TRBV19 and TRBJ1-5, reads DGGITQSPKYLFRKEGQNVTLSCEQNLNHDAMYWYRQDPGQGLRLIYYSQIVNDFQKGDIAEGYSVSREKKESFPLTVTSAQKNPTAFYLCASRVSNSNQPQHFGDGTRLSIL.